A single sample is the source of the 7 T cell receptor beta chains below, sequenced in a study of beta chain features in type 1 diabetes. The whole isolated RNA underwent reverse transcription, so sequencing captured expressed TCRB transcripts. TCRdb's copy holds only in-frame clones and misses some; the assay was immunoSEQ multiplex PCR. Among approximately 140,000 clones, 9.7% were seen once, and the ten largest hold less than 0.85%. The sequenced sample was central memory CD4+ T cells from blood. The receptors stem from a woman aged 40-49 years in good health.

This clone came up a few times. This chain joins TRBV12-5 and TRBJ2-7; 7 nucleotides line up with TRBD1. The ends lost 4 bases at V and 3 bases at J; junction bases unmatched: 3. The CDR3 is 13 amino acids. Germline values: CDR1 LGHNT, CDR2 FRNRAP. CDR3 sequence reads: CASGWGQYYEQYF. Here the CDR3 DNA reads TGTGCTAGTGGTTGGGGACAGTACTACGAGCAGTACTTC.

This clone turned up a few times. The J gene is TRBJ1-1, the V gene TRBV10-3; a possible D gene is TRBD1 (6 bases). The CDR3 has 16 residues. Trimming removed 2 bases at V and 0 bases at J, with 13 bases between. CDR1 and CDR2 from the germline V gene are ENHRY and SYGVKD. CDR3 residues: CAISEARGTMNTEAFF. The CDR3 nucleotides read TGTGCCATCAGTGAGGCAAGGGGGACAATGAACACTGAAGCTTTCTTT.

The chain joins TRBV5-1 to TRBJ2-5; 7 nucleotides align to TRBD2. CDR1 is SGHRS, CDR2 YFSETQ, per germline. V lost 2 bases and J lost 2; bases outside the gene matches: 6. This CDR3 spans 15 amino acids. CDR3 sequence (DNA): TGCGCCAGCAGCTTCACCGGGACTATTCAAGAGACCCAGTACTTC. Its protein product is CASSFTGTIQETQYF. The complete variable domain, with remaining parts taken from reference TRBV5-1 and TRBJ2-5, reads KAGVTQTPRYLIKTRGQQVTLSCSPISGHRSVSWYQQTPGQGLQFLFEYFSETQRNKGNFPGRFSGRQFSNSRSEMNVSTLELGDSALYLCASSFTGTIQETQYFGPGTRLLVL.

This clone was recorded at least ten times. The chain links TRBV18 to TRBJ2-6; D is uncertain. Germline-derived CDR1 and CDR2 are KGHSH and LQKENI. Trimming removed 6 bases from V and 0 bases from J, with 3 bases in between. There are 13 residues in the CDR3. The CDR3 here is CASSGSGANVLTF. The CDR3 bases are TGTGCCAGCTCCGGCTCTGGGGCCAACGTCCTGACTTTC.

The DNA for the CDR3 is TGTGCCAGTAGTCGACAAATAAATTCACCCCTCCACTTT. It translates to CASSRQINSPLHF. V and J are TRBV19 and TRBJ1-6; D is ambiguous. The CDR3 covers 13 residues. Germline lookup yields CDR1 LNHDA and CDR2 SQIVND (reference sequence). The V and J ends lost 5 bases and 7 bases respectively, with 9 bases between them.

This clone was seen only a few times. The chain combines TRBV7-2 with TRBJ2-2, with 10 bases aligning to TRBD2. The CDR3 is 15 residues long. Losses at the gene ends were 0 bases for V and 6 bases for J; bases not matched to a gene: 1. From germline, CDR1 is SGHTA and CDR2 FQGNSA. The CDR3 protein is CASSLAGTSAGELFF. The CDR3 DNA reads as TGTGCCAGCAGCTTAGCGGGGACTAGCGCCGGGGAGCTGTTTTTT.

As for this clone: Germline is not matched at one junction end, which may reflect a read error. The chain recombines TRBV7-2 with TRBJ1-4; 9 bases are shared with TRBD1. This CDR3 comprises 15 residues. From germline, CDR1 is SGHTA and CDR2 FQGNSA. The CDR3 DNA reads as TGTGCCAGCAGCTTAGACAGGGGGCCGACTGAAAAACCGTTTTTT. Its protein is CASSLDRGPTEKPFF.